What follows are 8 T cell receptor beta chains derived from one specimen sequenced in a study of CD8 T cells in ankylosing spondylitis. Overall study findings and caveats: Ankylosing spondylitis blood appeared to be characterized by a TCR beta motif of roughly eight highly homologous variants.

TCRdb ran MiXCR on the 5' RACE reads and lists one entry per CDR3 protein. The table has 750,000 to 850,000 distinct CDR3 sequences, about an eighth seen once. Their antigen targets remain unknown. Sequencing was done on a sample of blood, either unsorted or a sorted T cell fraction (not recorded which). These receptors originate from a male donor with ankylosing spondylitis.

In this sample, this clonotype turned up a few times. This chain connects TRBV6-5 to TRBJ2-7; unclear D gene. Between the trimmed V and J ends, which lost 2 bases and 0 bases, there was a span of 14 bases. The CDR3 extends over 16 amino acids. Per the germline V gene, CDR1 is MNHEY and CDR2 is SVGAGI. CDR3 DNA: TGTGCCAGCAGTTACGGTTCCGTGGGCAGCTCCTACGAGCAGTACTTC. This translates into CASSYGSVGSSYEQYF.

This clonotype was seen only a few times. This sequence joins TRBV18 and TRBJ1-1, with D hard to call. CDR3 length: 12 amino acids. V lost 4 bases and J lost 8, with 11 bases in between. Germline values: CDR1 KGHSH, CDR2 LQKENI. CDR3 residues: CASSQSVEEAFF. In DNA, the CDR3 is TGTGCCAGCTCACAAAGCGTGGAAGAAGCTTTCTTT.

J is TRBJ2-5 and V is TRBV24-1; D not certain. The CDR3 sequence is 12 residues long. Germline V gene data show CDR1 as KGHDR and CDR2 as SFDVKD. V lost 9 bases to trimming and J lost 1 base, with 8 bases between them. The DNA for the CDR3 is TGTGCCACCGTGACAATCCAAGAGACCCAGTACTTC. This encodes CATVTIQETQYF.

This clonotype was detected many times. The chain has TRBV11-2 and TRBJ2-7; D unresolved. CDR3 length: 15 residues. Germline V CDR1 and CDR2: SGHAT, FQNNGV. The V end was cut by 0 bases, the J end by 2 bases, with 11 bases between. The CDR3 DNA follows: TGTGCCAGCAGCTTAGATCTGTGGGCAGCCTACGAGCAGTACTTC. Protein sequence: CASSLDLWAAYEQYF.

This clonotype has just a few counts. The chain carries TRBV5-1 and TRBJ2-7; either TRBD1 or TRBD2 may fit D (6 bases each). Germline CDR1 and CDR2: SGHRS and YFSETQ. This CDR3 has 14 residues. With 4 bases removed from V and 6 bases from J, the gap between germline ends came to 17 bases. DNA of the CDR3: TGCGCCAGCAGCGGGACTCCGGGGGCCCCCGAGCAGTACTTC. Protein product: CASSGTPGAPEQYF.

V is TRBV7-2 and J is TRBJ2-7; no definite D call. V shed 5 bases and J shed 0 bases, with 14 bases lying between them. The germline V gene encodes CDR1 SGHTA and CDR2 FQGNSA. This CDR3 is 15 amino acids long. The CDR3 reads CASSPDTHRSYEQYF. The CDR3 region has the DNA TGTGCCAGCAGCCCCGACACACACCGCTCCTACGAGCAGTACTTC.

The chain carries TRBV7-2 and TRBJ2-1; 9 bases map to TRBD2. Trimming removed 7 bases from V and 7 bases from J; junction bases left unmatched: 11. Germline assignment: CDR1 SGHTA and CDR2 FQGNSA. The CDR3 runs to 15 residues. In DNA, the CDR3 is TGTGCCAGCACTCTAAGCGGGAGGACGGGGAATGAGCAGTTCTTC. As protein: CASTLSGRTGNEQFF.

In this sample, this clonotype turned up many times. V and J are TRBV6-2 or TRBV6-3 and TRBJ2-5, with 9 positions matching TRBD1. Germline V gene data show CDR1 as MNHEY and CDR2 as SVGEGT. The length of the CDR3 is 15 residues. Unmatched junction bases numbered 5, after V lost 5 bases and J lost 1 base. CDR3 sequence: CASSPRDRAQETQYF. CDR3 DNA: TGTGCCAGCAGTCCCAGGGACAGGGCCCAAGAGACCCAGTACTTC.